This is a list of T cell receptor beta chains from one sample in a study of blood T cell repertoires in COVID-19. Using immunoSEQ multiplex PCR, the repertoire was profiled, and TCRdb retains in-frame clones only, with some absent. The repertoire holds approximately 230,000 clones, with roughly nine tenths as singletons. The sequenced sample consisted of peripheral blood. The origin of the receptors is a young man with active or convalescent COVID-19. Both conserved end residues are part of each CDR3. D genes are given only for firm matches. Clone size is stated in some rows and not others, as once, few, many or a class when expanded.

v_call: TRBV19; clone_size: once; d_call: .; j_call: TRBJ1-3; cdr3_aa: CASTLGNTIYF; cdr3_nt: TGTGCCAGTACACTTGGAAACACCATATATTTT
v_call: TRBV18; clone_size: .; d_call: TRBD1; j_call: TRBJ2-2; cdr3_aa: CASSPRQGHTGELFF; cdr3_nt: TGTGCCAGCTCACCGCGACAGGGCCACACCGGGGAGCTGTTTTTT
v_call: TRBV7-2; clone_size: .; d_call: .; j_call: TRBJ1-2; cdr3_aa: CASSSQGGKTRGDYGYTF; cdr3_nt: TGTGCCAGCAGCTCCCAAGGGGGGAAGACCCGGGGGGACTATGGCTACACCTTC
v_call: TRBV2; clone_size: .; d_call: .; j_call: TRBJ2-3; cdr3_aa: CARAVRRADTQYF; cdr3_nt: TGTGCCAGGGCTGTGAGGCGGGCAGATACGCAGTATTTT
v_call: TRBV5-6; clone_size: once; d_call: .; j_call: TRBJ1-5; cdr3_aa: CASSLLGQPQHF; cdr3_nt: TGTGCCAGCAGCTTGCTAGGTCAGCCCCAGCATTTT
v_call: TRBV29-1; clone_size: .; d_call: .; j_call: TRBJ1-4; cdr3_aa: CSVGGGGPFEKLFF; cdr3_nt: TGCAGCGTTGGCGGGGGCGGCCCGTTCGAAAAACTGTTTTTT
v_call: TRBV19; clone_size: .; d_call: TRBD1; j_call: TRBJ1-2; cdr3_aa: CASSILQGAKGYTF; cdr3_nt: TGTGCCAGTAGTATCCTTCAGGGGGCTAAGGGCTACACCTTC
v_call: TRBV6-2/TRBV6-3; clone_size: .; d_call: TRBD1; j_call: TRBJ2-3; cdr3_aa: CASSRGQGITDTQYF; cdr3_nt: TGTGCCAGCAGCCGCGGACAGGGGATCACAGATACGCAGTATTTT
v_call: TRBV19; clone_size: .; d_call: .; j_call: TRBJ1-6; cdr3_aa: CASSISRDNSPLHF; cdr3_nt: TGTGCCAGTAGTATTTCCAGGGATAATTCACCCCTCCACTTT
v_call: TRBV28; clone_size: .; d_call: .; j_call: TRBJ2-5; cdr3_aa: CASAGGGLDLYF; cdr3_nt: TGTGCCAGCGCAGGAGGGGGCTTGGATTTGTACTTC
v_call: TRBV11-2; clone_size: once; d_call: TRBD1; j_call: TRBJ1-5; cdr3_aa: CASSLDGTGIGNQPQHF; cdr3_nt: TGTGCCAGCAGCTTAGACGGGACAGGGATCGGGAATCAGCCCCAGCATTTT
v_call: TRBV5-1; clone_size: .; d_call: .; j_call: TRBJ2-3; cdr3_aa: CASSPGGAGAFTDTQYF; cdr3_nt: TGCGCCAGCAGCCCGGGCGGGGCAGGAGCGTTCACAGATACGCAGTATTTT
v_call: TRBV9; clone_size: .; d_call: .; j_call: TRBJ2-2; cdr3_aa: CASSVLLAGELFF; cdr3_nt: TGTGCCAGCAGCGTACTACTAGCCGGGGAGCTGTTTTTT
v_call: TRBV3-1/TRBV3-2; clone_size: once; d_call: TRBD2; j_call: TRBJ2-2; cdr3_aa: CASSQGLAGNTGELFF; cdr3_nt: TGTGCCAGCAGCCAAGGGTTAGCGGGAAACACCGGGGAGCTGTTTTTT
v_call: TRBV29-1; clone_size: once; d_call: .; j_call: TRBJ1-1; cdr3_aa: CSAIRTANTEAFF; cdr3_nt: TGCAGCGCAATTCGGACAGCGAACACTGAAGCTTTCTTT
v_call: TRBV4-1; clone_size: .; d_call: TRBD1; j_call: TRBJ1-1; cdr3_aa: CASSLGDRESAEAFF; cdr3_nt: TGCGCCAGCAGCCTTGGGGACAGGGAGAGTGCTGAAGCTTTCTTT
v_call: TRBV10-3; clone_size: .; d_call: .; j_call: TRBJ2-3; cdr3_aa: CAISEGRGGWTDTQYF; cdr3_nt: TGTGCCATCAGTGAGGGTCGGGGAGGTTGGACAGATACGCAGTATTTT
v_call: TRBV5-4; clone_size: .; d_call: .; j_call: TRBJ2-7; cdr3_aa: CASSSTASASSYEQYF; cdr3_nt: TGTGCCAGCAGCTCGACGGCTAGCGCATCCTCCTACGAGCAGTACTTC
v_call: TRBV7-9; clone_size: few; d_call: TRBD1; j_call: TRBJ1-4; cdr3_aa: CASSPRGQTNEKLFF; cdr3_nt: TGTGCCAGCAGCCCGAGGGGGCAGACTAATGAAAAACTGTTTTTT
v_call: TRBV5-1; clone_size: .; d_call: .; j_call: TRBJ2-1; cdr3_aa: CASSIGQSYNEQFF; cdr3_nt: TGCGCCAGCAGCATAGGACAGTCCTACAATGAGCAGTTCTTC
v_call: TRBV15; clone_size: .; d_call: TRBD1; j_call: TRBJ1-3; cdr3_aa: CATSRVVGGGIPIYF; cdr3_nt: TGTGCCACCAGCAGAGTGGTAGGGGGCGGTATCCCCATATATTTT
v_call: TRBV7-2; clone_size: .; d_call: .; j_call: TRBJ2-7; cdr3_aa: CASSPTAGFYEQYF; cdr3_nt: TGTGCCAGCAGCCCCACCGCGGGTTTCTACGAGCAGTACTTC
v_call: TRBV5-4; clone_size: .; d_call: .; j_call: TRBJ2-7; cdr3_aa: CASSLGQEPVREQYF; cdr3_nt: TGTGCCAGCAGCTTGGGTCAGGAACCCGTACGCGAGCAGTACTTC
v_call: TRBV18; clone_size: .; d_call: .; j_call: TRBJ1-1; cdr3_aa: CASSRGSSQAEAFF; cdr3_nt: TGTGCCAGCTCACGGGGCAGTTCTCAGGCTGAAGCTTTCTTT
v_call: TRBV6-4; clone_size: .; d_call: TRBD2; j_call: TRBJ2-1; cdr3_aa: CASSPLAGGGNEQFF; cdr3_nt: TGTGCCAGCAGCCCGCTAGCGGGGGGAGGTAATGAGCAGTTCTTC
v_call: TRBV19; clone_size: .; d_call: .; j_call: TRBJ1-5; cdr3_aa: CASSISRGAEQPQHF; cdr3_nt: TGTGCCAGTAGTATATCCAGGGGCGCTGAACAGCCCCAGCATTTT
v_call: TRBV5-1; clone_size: .; d_call: .; j_call: TRBJ1-2; cdr3_aa: CASSLLVSGLDGYTF; cdr3_nt: TGCGCCAGCAGCTTACTAGTGTCGGGCCTGGATGGCTACACCTTC
v_call: TRBV28; clone_size: .; d_call: .; j_call: TRBJ2-7; cdr3_aa: CASSLISYEQYF; cdr3_nt: TGTGCCAGCAGTTTAATCAGCTACGAGCAGTACTTC
v_call: TRBV6-6; clone_size: .; d_call: .; j_call: TRBJ1-5; cdr3_aa: CASSTGQQQPQHF; cdr3_nt: TGTGCCAGCAGTACCGGACAGCAACAGCCCCAGCATTTT
v_call: TRBV27; clone_size: .; d_call: .; j_call: TRBJ1-4; cdr3_aa: CASSLAGWNEKLFF; cdr3_nt: TGTGCCAGCAGTTTGGCAGGGTGGAATGAAAAACTGTTTTTT
v_call: TRBV7-2; clone_size: .; d_call: TRBD2; j_call: TRBJ2-7; cdr3_aa: CASSFSSSITSGNQYF; cdr3_nt: TGTGCCAGCAGCTTCTCTTCATCGATAACTAGCGGGAACCAGTACTTC
v_call: TRBV7-3; clone_size: .; d_call: TRBD2; j_call: TRBJ2-3; cdr3_aa: CASRSGTSGRADTQYF; cdr3_nt: TGTGCCAGCAGATCCGGGACTAGCGGGAGGGCAGATACGCAGTATTTT
v_call: TRBV14; clone_size: .; d_call: .; j_call: TRBJ2-1; cdr3_aa: CASSQDPSAVSEQFF; cdr3_nt: TGTGCCAGCAGCCAAGATCCCAGCGCCGTCAGTGAGCAGTTCTTC